The 17 T cell receptor beta chains below were found in one sample sequenced in a study of CD8+ T cells in alopecia areata. Following RNA extraction, reverse transcription yielded cDNA that acted as the sequencing template. Sequenced by immunoSEQ multiplex PCR; TCRdb stores in-frame clones only, minus some. Seen here are 150,000 or so clones, roughly 50% observed once, and the top ten hold about 16%. Indicated treatment: oral pan-JAK inhibitor, 5-10 mg twice daily. This material consisted of CD8+ T cells sorted from blood, taken at week 4, from a patient treated with tofacitinib. Receptors were obtained from a human donor with alopecia areata.

The rearrangement joins TRBV5-1 to TRBJ1-2; no clear D gene. The CDR3 is 13 residues long. Germline CDR1 reads SGHRS; CDR2 reads YFSETQ. Trimming removed 0 bases from V and 8 bases from J, with 11 bases in between. The CDR3 loop reads CASSLESLGGYTF. The CDR3 bases are TGCGCCAGCAGCTTGGAAAGCCTGGGGGGCTACACCTTC.

Only a few counts were recorded for this clone. The rearrangement uses TRBV7-9 and TRBJ1-2; TRBD1 is a possible D gene (5 bases). Trimming cost V 5 bases and J 2 bases, with 12 bases left between them. Germline V gives CDR1 SEHNR, CDR2 FQNEAQ (reference sequence). The CDR3 covers 14 residues. CDR3 coding DNA: TGTGCCAGCAGCAGTGCAGGGTCGAACTATGGCTACACCTTC. It translates to CASSSAGSNYGYTF.

This clone was seen a handful of times. The chain links TRBV30 to TRBJ1-1, with D uncertain. Germline V gene data show CDR1 as GTSNPN and CDR2 as SVGIG (reference sequence). Trimming removed 0 bases at V and 8 bases at J, with 13 bases between. CDR3 length: 13 residues. CDR3 DNA sequence: TGTGCCTGGAGTGTTGCCAGGTTGGGAGAAGCTTTCTTT. It encodes CAWSVARLGEAFF.

This chain links TRBV7-6 with TRBJ2-7, with D perhaps matching TRBD1 (6 bases). Germline V gene sequence: CDR1 SGHVS, CDR2 FNYEAQ. The ends were cut back, 6 bases at V and 2 bases at J, with 14 bases in the middle. CDR3 length: 14 amino acids. CDR3 loop: CASRIRTDTYEQYF. The CDR3 DNA follows: TGTGCCAGCAGGATAAGGACAGATACCTACGAGCAGTACTTC.

The chain is built from TRBV29-1 and TRBJ2-5; 9 positions agree with TRBD2. With V trimmed by 0 bases and J by 1 base, 3 bases remained unmatched. Per germline, CDR1 SQVTM and CDR2 ANQGSEA. CDR3 size: 15 residues. CDR3 in DNA: TGCAGCGTTGAAGAGGTTAGCGGGGGCCAAGAGACCCAGTACTTC. It codes for CSVEEVSGGQETQYF. Variable domain in full (rest from reference TRBV29-1 and TRBJ2-5): SAVISQKPSRDICQRGTSLTIQCQVDSQVTMMFWYRQQPGQSLTLIATANQGSEATYESGFVIDKFPISRPNLTFSTLTVSNMSPEDSSIYLCSVEEVSGGQETQYFGPGTRLLVL.

The rearrangement uses TRBV7-9 and TRBJ2-7; possibly TRBD2 for D (5 bases). CDR3 length equals 12 residues. Trimming removed 5 bases at V and 5 bases at J, with 10 bases between. Looked up from germline, CDR1 is SEHNR and CDR2 is FQNEAQ (reference sequence). Here the CDR3 reads CASSLGSHEQYF. The CDR3 DNA reads as TGTGCCAGCAGCCTGGGGAGCCACGAGCAGTACTTC.

The rearrangement links TRBV10-3 to TRBJ2-5, with 10 bases identical to TRBD1. The V gene end was trimmed by 2 bases and the J gene end by 5 bases; junction bases not matched to a gene: 5. The CDR3 has 15 amino acids. Germline V gene data show CDR1 as ENHRY and CDR2 as SYGVKD. This CDR3 is CAISEVGTGVETQYF. The CDR3 DNA reads as TGTGCCATCAGTGAGGTTGGGACAGGGGTCGAGACCCAGTACTTC.

The chain has TRBV5-1 and TRBJ2-7, with 10 bases fitting TRBD1. The V gene's germline CDR1 is SGHRS and CDR2 YFSETQ. This CDR3 region has 15 residues. Trimming removed 4 bases from V and 4 bases from J; junction bases left unmatched: 8. The CDR3 DNA sequence: TGCGCCAGCAGCCAGACAGGGGGCACTGGATACGAGCAGTACTTC. Translating it yields CASSQTGGTGYEQYF.

In this sample, this clone turned up a few times. The chain uses TRBV6-5 and TRBJ1-5; perhaps TRBD1 as D (5 bases). Germline-derived CDR1 and CDR2 are MNHEY and SVGAGI. CDR3 size: 12 residues. Trimming took 8 bases from V and 1 from J, leaving 6 bases between them. The DNA of the CDR3 is TGTGCCAGCGGGGGAAGCAATCAGCCCCAGCATTTT. Translation: CASGGSNQPQHF.

This chain connects TRBV29-1 to TRBJ2-2; D is undetermined. This CDR3 is built from 11 residues. Germline assignment: CDR1 SQVTM and CDR2 ANQGSEA. V was trimmed by 4 bases and J by 6 bases, leaving 6 bases between them. CDR3 residues: CSVGDAGELFF. In DNA, the CDR3 is TGCAGCGTTGGAGACGCCGGGGAGCTGTTTTTT.

The chain combines TRBV7-8 with TRBJ1-5; unclear D gene. Germline CDR1 SGHVS, CDR2 FQNEAQ. The CDR3 is 16 amino acids. Trimming left V 1 base short and J 0 bases short, with 10 bases between. The CDR3 DNA is TGTGCCAGCAGCTTAGTTGGGGATTATAGCAATCAGCCCCAGCATTTT. Its translation is CASSLVGDYSNQPQHF.

This clone has a handful of counts. At one boundary the junction diverges from the germline segment, which might be a read error. The chain uses TRBV15 and TRBJ2-3; D remains ambiguous. This CDR3 has 15 amino acids. CDR1 and CDR2 from the germline V gene are LNHNV and YYDKDF (reference sequence). As DNA, the CDR3 is TGTGCCACCAGCGGAGACAAAATCTCAACAGATACGCAGTATTTT. Translation: CATSGDKISTDTQYF.

The V gene is TRBV30, the J gene TRBJ2-2, with 8 bases fitting TRBD1. The germline V gene encodes CDR1 GTSNPN and CDR2 SVGIG (reference sequence). The CDR3 contains 13 residues. Trimming cost V 7 bases and J 3 bases; bases outside gene matches: 4. CDR3 sequence: CALDREHTGELFF. DNA of the CDR3: TGTGCCTTGGACAGGGAACACACCGGGGAGCTGTTTTTT.

The chain links TRBV11-2 to TRBJ2-4, with TRBD1 as a possible D gene (5 bases). In germline, CDR1 is SGHAT, CDR2 FQNNGV. Trimming removed 1 base at V and 2 bases at J, with 9 bases between. CDR3 length: 15 amino acids. Written as DNA, the CDR3 is TGTGCCAGCAGCTTAGCCCAGGGAACCAAAAACATTCAGTACTTC. Protein product: CASSLAQGTKNIQYF.

The genes are TRBV5-1 and TRBJ2-4, with 8 bases that match TRBD1. The CDR3 consists of 17 residues. Germline CDR1 and CDR2: SGHRS and YFSETQ. Unmatched junction bases numbered 8, after V lost 1 base and J lost 2 bases. Here the CDR3 DNA reads TGCGCCAGCAGCTTGCGGCCGGGACAGGACACCAAAAACATTCAGTACTTC. As protein: CASSLRPGQDTKNIQYF.

This clone was observed a handful of times. The rearrangement links TRBV10-3 to TRBJ2-3; the D gene is possibly TRBD2 (5 bases). V was pared by 7 bases and J by 2 bases, with 10 bases between. Germline CDR1 is ENHRY and CDR2 is SYGVKD. There are 13 residues in the CDR3. The CDR3 bases are TGTGCCATCACCAGCGGAACCACAGATACGCAGTATTTT. It specifies CAITSGTTDTQYF.

This clone has only one observation. V is TRBV29-1 and J is TRBJ1-1; maybe TRBD1 (6 bases). V was pared by 7 bases and J by 8 bases, with 11 bases between. Germline assignment: CDR1 SQVTM and CDR2 ANQGSEA. The CDR3 runs 10 residues. The chain's CDR3 is CSAQGPEAFF. CDR3 in DNA: TGCAGCGCACAGGGTCCCGAAGCTTTCTTT.